This record covers a single T cell receptor (beta chain). The data stem from a study of T cell changes during pregnancy in multiple sclerosis. V lost 5 bases and J lost 2, with 13 bases in between. The CDR3 contains 14 residues. Looked up from germline, CDR1 is SEHNR and CDR2 is FQNEAQ (reference sequence). The table came from immunoSEQ multiplex PCR; TCRdb's copy has only in-frame clones and leaves some out. This repertoire shows approximately 16,000 clones, around 83% found once; its top ten account for about 15%. The clonotype comes from a female donor in good health, enrolled as a control in a pregnancy study. Sample: CD8+ T cells from peripheral blood mononuclear cells, taken after pregnancy. This chain uses TRBV7-9 with TRBJ2-7, with TRBD2 as a possible D gene (5 bases). The CDR3 sequence: CASSAGRKAYEQYF. The CDR3 coding sequence is TGTGCCAGCAGCGCGGGCCGTAAGGCCTACGAGCAGTACTTC.